Reported below is one T cell receptor beta chain. TCRdb's table, derived via immunoSEQ multiplex PCR, lists solely in-frame clones and lacks some. Of over 70,000 clones listed, around 90% are singletons. The sample belongs to a study of T cell changes during pregnancy in multiple sclerosis. CDR1 is MDHEN, CDR2 SYDVKM, per germline. This CDR3 spans 14 amino acids. After removal of 7 bases from V and 4 bases from J, the junction contained 4 bases not matched to a gene. This chain connects TRBV28 to TRBJ2-2; 9 bases are a match to TRBD1. This receptor was identified in a female donor in good health, enrolled as a control in a pregnancy study. Source: peripheral blood, taken in the first trimester of pregnancy. CDR3 amino acids: CASNNRGPTGELFF. CDR3 DNA sequence: TGTGCCAGCAATAACAGGGGGCCCACCGGGGAGCTGTTTTTT.